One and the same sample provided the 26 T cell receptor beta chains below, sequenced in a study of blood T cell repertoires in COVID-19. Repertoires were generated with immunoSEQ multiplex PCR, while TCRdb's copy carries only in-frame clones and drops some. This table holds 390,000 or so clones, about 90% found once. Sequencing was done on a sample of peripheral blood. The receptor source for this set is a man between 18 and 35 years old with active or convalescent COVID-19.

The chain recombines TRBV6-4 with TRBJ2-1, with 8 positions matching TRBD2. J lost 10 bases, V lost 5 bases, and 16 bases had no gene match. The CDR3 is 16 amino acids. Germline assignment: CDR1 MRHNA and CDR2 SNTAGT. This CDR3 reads CASSPVGGGLSREQFF. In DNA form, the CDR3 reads TGTGCCAGCAGTCCTGTTGGCGGGGGGCTGTCGCGGGAGCAGTTCTTC.

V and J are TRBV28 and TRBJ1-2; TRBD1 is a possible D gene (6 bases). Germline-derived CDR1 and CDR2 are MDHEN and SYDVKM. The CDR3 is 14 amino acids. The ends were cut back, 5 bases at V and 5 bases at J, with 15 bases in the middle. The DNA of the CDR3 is TGTGCCAGCAGTCGGGACACATTGGGGTATGGCTACACCTTC. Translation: CASSRDTLGYGYTF.

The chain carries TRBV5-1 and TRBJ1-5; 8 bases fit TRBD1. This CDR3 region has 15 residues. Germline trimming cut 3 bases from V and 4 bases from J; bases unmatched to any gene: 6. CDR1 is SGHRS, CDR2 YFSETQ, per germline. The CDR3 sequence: CASSYQGAPNQPQHF. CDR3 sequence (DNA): TGCGCCAGCAGCTATCAGGGGGCGCCTAATCAGCCCCAGCATTTT.

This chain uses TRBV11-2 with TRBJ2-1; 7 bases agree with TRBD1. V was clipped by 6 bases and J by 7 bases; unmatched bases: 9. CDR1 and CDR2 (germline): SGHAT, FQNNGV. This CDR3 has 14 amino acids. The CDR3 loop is CASSYEGAWNEQFF. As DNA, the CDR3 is TGTGCCAGCAGTTATGAGGGGGCTTGGAATGAGCAGTTCTTC.

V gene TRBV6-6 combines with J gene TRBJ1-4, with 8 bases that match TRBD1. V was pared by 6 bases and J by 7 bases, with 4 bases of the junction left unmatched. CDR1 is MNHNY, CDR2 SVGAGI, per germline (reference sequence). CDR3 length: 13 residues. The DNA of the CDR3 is TGTGCCAGCAGCTGGACAGGGATTGAAAAACTGTTTTTT. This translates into CASSWTGIEKLFF.

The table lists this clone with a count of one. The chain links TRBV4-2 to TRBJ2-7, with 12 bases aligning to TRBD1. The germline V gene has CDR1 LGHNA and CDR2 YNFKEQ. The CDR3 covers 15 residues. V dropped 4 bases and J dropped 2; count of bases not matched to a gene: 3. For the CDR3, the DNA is TGTGCCAGCAGCCCCTGGGACAGGGGGCCCTACGAGCAGTACTTC. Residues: CASSPWDRGPYEQYF.

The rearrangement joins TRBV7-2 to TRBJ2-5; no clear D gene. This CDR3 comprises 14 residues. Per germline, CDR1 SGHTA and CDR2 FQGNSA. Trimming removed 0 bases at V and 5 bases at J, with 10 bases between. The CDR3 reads CASSLAGMEETQYF. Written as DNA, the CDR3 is TGTGCCAGCAGCTTAGCGGGTATGGAGGAGACCCAGTACTTC. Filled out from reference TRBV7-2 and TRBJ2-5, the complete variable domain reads GAGVSQSPSNKVTEKGKDVELRCDPISGHTALYWYRQSLGQGLEFLIYFQGNSAPDKSGLPSDRFSAERTGGSVSTLTIQRTQQEDSAVYLCASSLAGMEETQYFGPGTRLLVL.

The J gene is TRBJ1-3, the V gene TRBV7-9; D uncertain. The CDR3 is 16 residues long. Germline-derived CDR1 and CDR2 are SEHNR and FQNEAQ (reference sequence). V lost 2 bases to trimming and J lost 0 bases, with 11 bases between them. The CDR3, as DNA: TGTGCCAGCAGCTTAAGTCGGGTCAACTCTGGAAACACCATATATTTT. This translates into CASSLSRVNSGNTIYF.

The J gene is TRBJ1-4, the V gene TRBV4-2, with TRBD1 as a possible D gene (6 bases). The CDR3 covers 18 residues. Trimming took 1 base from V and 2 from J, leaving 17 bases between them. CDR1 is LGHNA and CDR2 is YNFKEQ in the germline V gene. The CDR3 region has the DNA TGTGCCAGCAGCCAAGTACAGGTTTTGGGGGCGACTAATGAAAAACTGTTTTTT. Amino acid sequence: CASSQVQVLGATNEKLFF.

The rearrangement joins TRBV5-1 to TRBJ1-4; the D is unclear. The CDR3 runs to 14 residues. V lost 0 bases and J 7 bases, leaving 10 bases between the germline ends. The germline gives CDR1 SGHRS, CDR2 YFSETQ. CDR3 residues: CASSLGLQTEKLFF. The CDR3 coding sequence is TGCGCCAGCAGCTTGGGCCTACAGACTGAAAAACTGTTTTTT.

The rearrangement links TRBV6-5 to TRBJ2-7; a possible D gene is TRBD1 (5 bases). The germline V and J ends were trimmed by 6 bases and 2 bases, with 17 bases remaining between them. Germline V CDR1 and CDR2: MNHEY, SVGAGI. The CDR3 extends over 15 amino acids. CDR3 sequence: CASSLDRGPAYEQYF. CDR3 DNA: TGTGCCAGCAGCCTAGACAGAGGACCTGCCTACGAGCAGTACTTC.

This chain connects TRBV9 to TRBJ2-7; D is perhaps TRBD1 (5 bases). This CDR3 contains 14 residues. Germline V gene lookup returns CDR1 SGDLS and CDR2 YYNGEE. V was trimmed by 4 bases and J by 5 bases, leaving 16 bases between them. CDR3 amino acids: CASSRVGQGDEQYF. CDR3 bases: TGTGCCAGCAGCCGGGTCGGACAAGGGGACGAGCAGTACTTC.

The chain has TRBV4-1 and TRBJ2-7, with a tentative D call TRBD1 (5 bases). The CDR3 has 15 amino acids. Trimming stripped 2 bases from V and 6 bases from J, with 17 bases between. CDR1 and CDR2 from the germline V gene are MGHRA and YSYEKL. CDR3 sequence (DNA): TGCGCCAGCAGCCAAACCTACCGACAGTTTCCCGAGCAGTACTTC. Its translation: CASSQTYRQFPEQYF.

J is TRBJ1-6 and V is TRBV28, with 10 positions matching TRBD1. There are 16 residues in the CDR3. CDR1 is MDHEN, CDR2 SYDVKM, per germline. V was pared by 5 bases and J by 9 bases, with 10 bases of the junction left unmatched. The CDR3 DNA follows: TGTGCCAGCAGTCCATGGGGACAGGGGATGGGTTCACCCCTCCACTTT. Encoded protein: CASSPWGQGMGSPLHF.

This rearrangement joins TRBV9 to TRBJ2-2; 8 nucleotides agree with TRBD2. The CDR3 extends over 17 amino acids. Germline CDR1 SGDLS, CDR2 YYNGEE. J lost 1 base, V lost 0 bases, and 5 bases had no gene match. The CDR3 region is CASSVEAAGGNTGELFF. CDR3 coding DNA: TGTGCCAGCAGCGTAGAGGCGGCGGGGGGGAACACCGGGGAGCTGTTTTTT.

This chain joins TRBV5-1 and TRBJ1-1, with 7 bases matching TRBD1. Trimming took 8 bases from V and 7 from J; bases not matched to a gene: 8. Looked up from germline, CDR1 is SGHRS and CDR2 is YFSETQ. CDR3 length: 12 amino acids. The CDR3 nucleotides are TGCGCCAGTCAGACAGGGAGTAGTGAAGCTTTCTTT. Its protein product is CASQTGSSEAFF. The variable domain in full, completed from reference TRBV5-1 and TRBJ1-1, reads KAGVTQTPRYLIKTRGQQVTLSCSPISGHRSVSWYQQTPGQGLQFLFEYFSETQRNKGNFPGRFSGRQFSNSRSEMNVSTLELGDSALYLCASQTGSSEAFFGQGTRLTVV.

The CDR3 bases are TGCGCCAGCAGCCGAACAGGGGCAGAGGCCCAGCATTTT. Translating gives CASSRTGAEAQHF. The chain recombines TRBV4-1 with TRBJ1-5; TRBD1 matches 7 bases. V trimming: 4 bases; J trimming: 11 bases; junction bases outside the gene matches: 8. This CDR3 is built from 13 residues. Germline V CDR1 and CDR2: MGHRA, YSYEKL.

The CDR3 bases are TGCGCCAGCAGACTCGAGTCCGGCACAGATACGCAGTATTTT. It specifies CASRLESGTDTQYF. This chain joins TRBV5-1 and TRBJ2-3; D not certain. Germline assignment: CDR1 SGHRS and CDR2 YFSETQ. V lost 5 bases and J 1 base, leaving 11 bases between the germline ends. The CDR3 has 14 residues.

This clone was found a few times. The DNA for the CDR3 is TGTGCCAGCAGGACAGGAATCTCCTACGAGCAGTACTTC. Translated, it gives CASRTGISYEQYF. V gene TRBV28 combines with J gene TRBJ2-7, with a tentative D call TRBD1 (6 bases). Germline loops: CDR1 MDHEN, CDR2 SYDVKM. The CDR3 contains 13 residues. V lost 6 bases and J 0 bases, leaving 9 bases between the germline ends.

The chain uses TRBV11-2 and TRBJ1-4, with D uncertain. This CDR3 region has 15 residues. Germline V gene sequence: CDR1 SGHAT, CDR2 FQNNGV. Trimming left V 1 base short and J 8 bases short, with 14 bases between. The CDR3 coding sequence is TGTGCCAGCAGCTTAGGCTCAAATCAGGTAGAAAAACTGTTTTTT. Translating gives CASSLGSNQVEKLFF. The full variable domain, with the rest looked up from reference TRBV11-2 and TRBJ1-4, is EAGVAQSPRYKIIEKRQSVAFWCNPISGHATLYWYQQILGQGPKLLIQFQNNGVVDDSQLPKDRFSAERLKGVDSTLKIQPAKLEDSAVYLCASSLGSNQVEKLFFGSGTQLSVL.

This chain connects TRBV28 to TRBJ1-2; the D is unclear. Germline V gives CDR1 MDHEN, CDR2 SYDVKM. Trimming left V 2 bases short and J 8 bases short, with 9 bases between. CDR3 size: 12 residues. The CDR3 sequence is CASSLDNNGYTF. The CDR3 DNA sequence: TGTGCCAGCAGTTTAGACAATAACGGCTACACCTTC.

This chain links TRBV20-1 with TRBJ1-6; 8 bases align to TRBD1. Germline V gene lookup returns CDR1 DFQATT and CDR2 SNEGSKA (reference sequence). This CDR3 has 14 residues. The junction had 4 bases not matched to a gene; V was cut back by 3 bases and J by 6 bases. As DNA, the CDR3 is TGCAGTGCTAGTCAGACAGGGGTTAATTCACCCCTCCACTTT. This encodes CSASQTGVNSPLHF.

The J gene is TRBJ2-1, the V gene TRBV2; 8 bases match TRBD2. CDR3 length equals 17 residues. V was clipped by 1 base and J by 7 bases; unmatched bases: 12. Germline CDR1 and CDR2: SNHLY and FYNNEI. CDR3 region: CASSEGGTRYRWNEQFF. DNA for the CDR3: TGTGCCAGCAGTGAAGGTGGGACTAGATATCGTTGGAATGAGCAGTTCTTC.

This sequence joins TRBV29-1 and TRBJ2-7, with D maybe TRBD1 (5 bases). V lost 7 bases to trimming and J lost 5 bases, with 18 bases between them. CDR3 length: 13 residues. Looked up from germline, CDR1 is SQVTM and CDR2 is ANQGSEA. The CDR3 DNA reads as TGCAGCGCTAATGGATGGGGCCTAAACGAGCAGTACTTC. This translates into CSANGWGLNEQYF.

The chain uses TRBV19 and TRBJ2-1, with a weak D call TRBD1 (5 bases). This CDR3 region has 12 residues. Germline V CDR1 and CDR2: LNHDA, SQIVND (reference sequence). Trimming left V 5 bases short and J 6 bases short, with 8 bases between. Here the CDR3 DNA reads TGTGCCAGTAGTTCTAGGGGCAATGAGCAGTTCTTC. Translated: CASSSRGNEQFF.

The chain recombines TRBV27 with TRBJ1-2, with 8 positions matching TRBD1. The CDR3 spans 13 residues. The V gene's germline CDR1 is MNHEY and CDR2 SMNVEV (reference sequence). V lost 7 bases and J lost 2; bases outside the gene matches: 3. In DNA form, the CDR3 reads TGTGCCAGCACAAGACAGGGGAACTATGGCTACACCTTC. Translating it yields CASTRQGNYGYTF.